This paragraph reports one T cell receptor beta chain. Germline values: CDR1 SGHTA, CDR2 FQGNSA. V was shortened by 1 base and J by 5 bases, with 9 bases between the two germline ends. The CDR3 is 13 amino acids. Full-length variable regions came from constant-region reverse primers plus semi-nested Nested Universal Primer A PCR. TCRdb re-derived calls from the 5' RACE reads in MiXCR, one entry per CDR3 protein. The sample records roughly 50,000 distinct CDR3 sequences, approximately 17% being singletons. This chain joins TRBV7-2 and TRBJ2-7; D uncertain. The source of this sequence is a female donor with breast cancer. Material for sequencing was naive CD4+ T cells sorted from blood. Subset specified: naive CD4+ T cells, CD4+CD45RA+CD25-. CDR3 region: CASSLGYTNEQYF. In DNA, the CDR3 is TGTGCCAGCAGCTTAGGGTACACTAACGAGCAGTACTTC.